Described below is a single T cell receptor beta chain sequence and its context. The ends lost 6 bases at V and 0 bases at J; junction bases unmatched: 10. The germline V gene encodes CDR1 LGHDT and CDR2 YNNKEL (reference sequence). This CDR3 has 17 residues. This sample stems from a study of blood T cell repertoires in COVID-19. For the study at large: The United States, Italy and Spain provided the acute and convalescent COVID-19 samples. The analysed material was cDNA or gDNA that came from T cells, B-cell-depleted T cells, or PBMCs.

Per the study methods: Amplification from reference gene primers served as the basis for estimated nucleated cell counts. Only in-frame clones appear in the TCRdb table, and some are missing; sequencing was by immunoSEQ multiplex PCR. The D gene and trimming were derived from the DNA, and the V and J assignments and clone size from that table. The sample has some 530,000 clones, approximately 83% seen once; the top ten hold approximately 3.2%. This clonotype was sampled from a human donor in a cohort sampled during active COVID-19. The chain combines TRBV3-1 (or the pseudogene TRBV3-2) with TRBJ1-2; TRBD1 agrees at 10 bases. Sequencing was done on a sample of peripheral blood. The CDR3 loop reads CASSHGTGVPTNYGYTF. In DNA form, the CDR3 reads TGTGCCAGCAGTCACGGGACAGGGGTTCCAACTAACTATGGCTACACCTTC.